Listed below are T cell receptor beta chains from one sample, sequenced in a study of radiotherapy plus CTLA-4 blockade in lung cancer. The table came from immunoSEQ multiplex PCR; TCRdb's copy has only in-frame clones and leaves some out. The sample carries roughly 39,000 clones, roughly 77% recorded once. The material sequenced was peripheral blood, taken from a patient treated with radiotherapy plus ipilimumab. All receptors come from a human donor with non-small cell lung cancer who had stable disease on radiotherapy plus ipilimumab. CDR3s include the opening cysteine and the closing phenylalanine or tryptophan. A D gene is named only where the DNA matches it firmly. Only part of the rows carry a size: once, few, many, or a class if the clone is expanded.

CDR3 protein: CAWSLGLAGVGEQYF
CDR3 DNA: TGTGCCTGGAGTCTGGGACTAGCGGGGGTGGGGGAGCAGTACTTC
clone size: NA
V gene: TRBV30
J gene: TRBJ2-7
D gene: TRBD2

CDR3 protein: CASSPRTARNEQFF
CDR3 DNA: TGTGCCAGCAGCCCCCGGACGGCCAGGAATGAGCAGTTCTTC
clone size: NA
V gene: TRBV7-6
J gene: TRBJ2-1
D gene: NA

CDR3 protein: CASSSQGIGELFF
CDR3 DNA: TGTGCCAGTAGTTCCCAGGGGATCGGGGAGCTGTTTTTT
clone size: NA
V gene: TRBV19
J gene: TRBJ2-2
D gene: NA

CDR3 protein: CASSYATGRHTEAFF
CDR3 DNA: TGTGCCAGCAGTTACGCTACAGGGCGACACACTGAAGCTTTCTTT
clone size: NA
V gene: TRBV6-5
J gene: TRBJ1-1
D gene: NA

CDR3 protein: CATLQGGGGYTF
CDR3 DNA: TGTGCCACCCTACAGGGGGGCGGGGGCTACACCTTC
clone size: NA
V gene: TRBV19
J gene: TRBJ1-2
D gene: TRBD1

CDR3 protein: CAISDRGYEQYF
CDR3 DNA: TGTGCCATCAGTGACAGGGGGTACGAGCAGTACTTC
clone size: NA
V gene: TRBV10-3
J gene: TRBJ2-7
D gene: TRBD1

CDR3 protein: CASSTGQSTDTQYF
CDR3 DNA: TGTGCCAGCAGCACCGGGCAGAGCACAGATACGCAGTATTTT
clone size: NA
V gene: TRBV6-1
J gene: TRBJ2-3
D gene: NA

CDR3 protein: CASSLAGGSLNQPQHF
CDR3 DNA: TGTGCCAGCAGCTTAGCTGGGGGCAGTCTCAATCAGCCCCAGCATTTT
clone size: NA
V gene: TRBV7-8
J gene: TRBJ1-5
D gene: NA

CDR3 protein: CASSAGYNEQFF
CDR3 DNA: TGCGCCAGCAGCGCCGGTTACAATGAGCAGTTCTTC
clone size: NA
V gene: TRBV5-1
J gene: TRBJ2-1
D gene: NA

CDR3 protein: CASSFNSNSPLHF
CDR3 DNA: TGTGCCAGCAGCTTCAACAGCAATTCACCCCTCCACTTT
clone size: NA
V gene: TRBV11-3
J gene: TRBJ1-6
D gene: NA

CDR3 protein: CASSQDWGAGPPLHF
CDR3 DNA: TGCGCCAGCAGCCAAGATTGGGGCGCGGGGCCACCCCTCCACTTT
clone size: NA
V gene: TRBV4-1
J gene: TRBJ1-6
D gene: NA

CDR3 protein: CASSSSMLAGGSNEQFF
CDR3 DNA: TGCGCCAGCAGCTCCTCGATGCTAGCGGGGGGGTCTAATGAGCAGTTCTTC
clone size: NA
V gene: TRBV5-1
J gene: TRBJ2-1
D gene: TRBD2

CDR3 protein: CSVEVEGAGYTF
CDR3 DNA: TGCAGCGTTGAGGTTGAAGGAGCTGGCTACACCTTC
clone size: NA
V gene: TRBV29-1
J gene: TRBJ1-2
D gene: NA

CDR3 protein: CASSPINSGNTIYF
CDR3 DNA: TGTGCCAGCTCACCAATAAACTCTGGAAACACCATATATTTT
clone size: NA
V gene: TRBV18
J gene: TRBJ1-3
D gene: NA

CDR3 protein: CASSVDPRTAFF
CDR3 DNA: TGTGCCAGCAGCGTGGACCCCCGAACGGCTTTCTTT
clone size: few
V gene: TRBV5-4
J gene: TRBJ1-1
D gene: NA

CDR3 protein: CASSIRGVENTEAFF
CDR3 DNA: TGTGCCAGTAGTATCAGGGGCGTTGAGAACACTGAAGCTTTCTTT
clone size: NA
V gene: TRBV19
J gene: TRBJ1-1
D gene: NA

CDR3 protein: CASSQDAYGYTF
CDR3 DNA: TGTGCCAGCAGCCAAGATGCGTATGGCTACACCTTC
clone size: NA
V gene: TRBV4-2
J gene: TRBJ1-2
D gene: NA

CDR3 protein: CASSTSRGWSTDTQYF
CDR3 DNA: TGTGCCAGTAGTACCTCCAGGGGATGGAGCACAGATACGCAGTATTTT
clone size: NA
V gene: TRBV19
J gene: TRBJ2-3
D gene: NA

CDR3 protein: CASTTAKTKNQPQHF
CDR3 DNA: TGTGCCAGTACTACGGCCAAGACCAAAAATCAGCCCCAGCATTTT
clone size: NA
V gene: TRBV19
J gene: TRBJ1-5
D gene: NA

CDR3 protein: CASSWGESPLHF
CDR3 DNA: TGTGCCAGCAGCTGGGGGGAATCACCCCTCCACTTT
clone size: NA
V gene: TRBV7-6
J gene: TRBJ1-6
D gene: NA

CDR3 protein: CASSIERDSYYMNTEAFF
CDR3 DNA: TGTGCCAGTAGTATAGAGCGGGACAGCTATTACATGAACACTGAAGCTTTCTTT
clone size: few
V gene: TRBV19
J gene: TRBJ1-1
D gene: TRBD1

CDR3 protein: CASSVEVRDYEQYF
CDR3 DNA: TGTGCCAGCAGCGTAGAAGTCAGGGACTACGAGCAGTACTTC
clone size: NA
V gene: TRBV9
J gene: TRBJ2-7
D gene: NA

CDR3 protein: CASSLGRGMREQYF
CDR3 DNA: TGTGCCAGCAGCTTAGGTAGGGGAATGAGGGAGCAGTACTTC
clone size: NA
V gene: TRBV13
J gene: TRBJ2-7
D gene: NA

CDR3 protein: CASSYSRGTEAFF
CDR3 DNA: TGTGCCAGCAGTTACTCGCGCGGAACTGAAGCTTTCTTT
clone size: NA
V gene: TRBV6-6
J gene: TRBJ1-1
D gene: NA

CDR3 protein: CASSLIRDSNYEQYF
CDR3 DNA: TGCGCCAGCAGCCTAATACGGGACTCTAACTACGAGCAGTACTTC
clone size: NA
V gene: TRBV5-1
J gene: TRBJ2-7
D gene: NA

CDR3 protein: CASSLLSGIRNSPLHF
CDR3 DNA: TGTGCCAGCAGCTTGCTATCCGGGATCCGAAATTCACCCCTCCACTTT
clone size: NA
V gene: TRBV7-2
J gene: TRBJ1-6
D gene: NA

CDR3 protein: CASSQWLRSGEAFF
CDR3 DNA: TGTGCCAGCAGCCAATGGCTTCGGAGCGGTGAAGCTTTCTTT
clone size: NA
V gene: TRBV14
J gene: TRBJ1-1
D gene: NA

CDR3 protein: CASRWDRTTYEQYF
CDR3 DNA: TGTGCCAGCAGATGGGACAGGACTACCTACGAGCAGTACTTC
clone size: NA
V gene: TRBV27
J gene: TRBJ2-7
D gene: TRBD1